The 25 T cell receptor beta chains given below trace back to one sample, sequenced in a study of blood T cells in healthy people across ages. Combining a sample-barcoded 5' primer with a J-beta primer mix, a second PCR ran for roughly 7 to 12 cycles. TCRdb re-derived calls from the 5' RACE reads in MiXCR, one entry per CDR3 protein. The profile shows over a million distinct CDR3 sequences, 45% of them singletons. Sequenced material: blood. These receptor sequences come from a woman aged 60-75 years in good health.

This clonotype was detected once. The chain couples TRBV12-3 or TRBV12-4 to TRBJ2-7, with D unclear. The J call could be wrong; TRBJ2-5 is a better fit for the DNA end. The length of the CDR3 is 13 residues. The DNA of the CDR3 is TGTGCCACTCGACCACCATTCGGGGAGACCCAGTACTTC. Translated: CATRPPFGETQYF.

There are a few counts of this clonotype. CDR3 bases: TGTGCCAGCAGCTGGGTAACCTTCGGGACAGGTGACAATGAGCAGTTCTTC. It yields the protein CASSWVTFGTGDNEQFF. The J gene is TRBJ2-1, the V gene TRBV7-9; 8 bases align to TRBD1. Germline V gene lookup returns CDR1 SEHNR and CDR2 FQNEAQ (reference sequence). The CDR3 spans 17 residues. J lost 5 bases, V lost 4 bases, and 13 bases had no gene match.

The rearrangement links TRBV29-1 to TRBJ2-7; 7 positions agree with TRBD2. From germline, CDR1 is SQVTM and CDR2 ANQGSEA. Germline trimming cut 3 bases from V and 4 bases from J; bases unmatched to any gene: 12. The CDR3 is 15 amino acids. CDR3 residues: CSVEGVLGGRYEQYF. The CDR3 region has the DNA TGCAGCGTTGAGGGGGTTCTGGGAGGGCGGTACGAGCAGTACTTC.

This clonotype was observed a handful of times. The rearrangement joins TRBV15 to TRBJ2-7; 14 bases agree with TRBD2. Germline CDR1 is LNHNV and CDR2 is YYDKDF (reference sequence). Trimming cost V 1 base and J 4 bases; bases outside gene matches: 12. The length of the CDR3 is 19 residues. The CDR3 here is CATSRVLTGTSGRNYEQYF. The CDR3 DNA sequence: TGTGCCACCAGCAGAGTGTTGACCGGGACTAGCGGGAGAAATTACGAGCAGTACTTC.

The chain recombines TRBV7-8 with TRBJ1-4; TRBD1 might be the D (6 bases). V was clipped by 5 bases and J by 6 bases, with 7 bases between them. The germline V gene has CDR1 SGHVS and CDR2 FQNEAQ. The CDR3 loop spans 12 amino acids. CDR3: CASSPGDEKLFF. The CDR3, as DNA: TGTGCCAGCAGCCCAGGGGATGAAAAACTGTTTTTT.

This chain connects TRBV20-1 to TRBJ2-2, with D unresolved. This CDR3 is 15 amino acids long. Germline CDR1 and CDR2: DFQATT and SNEGSKA (reference sequence). V was clipped by 0 bases and J by 1 base, with 9 bases between them. CDR3 in DNA: TGCAGTGCTAGAGATCCCCGGCTGAACACCGGGGAGCTGTTTTTT. Its translation is CSARDPRLNTGELFF.

The chain couples TRBV29-1 to TRBJ2-1; TRBD2 aligns across 9 bases. The CDR3 spans 13 residues. Germline V lookup: CDR1 SQVTM, CDR2 ANQGSEA. V was clipped by 7 bases and J by 4 bases; unmatched bases: 5. CDR3 sequence reads: CSEIAGDYNEQFF. DNA for the CDR3: TGCAGCGAAATAGCGGGAGATTACAATGAGCAGTTCTTC.

The chain couples TRBV9 to TRBJ2-5; D tentatively fits TRBD1 or TRBD2 (5 bases each). The CDR3 covers 14 residues. CDR1 SGDLS and CDR2 YYNGEE come from the germline V gene. Trimming removed 2 bases at V and 11 bases at J, with 19 bases between. The CDR3 reads CASSVTGLYNEQYF. The CDR3 DNA reads TGTGCCAGCAGCGTTACGGGGCTGTACAATGAGCAGTACTTC.

This clonotype appeared a few times. The chain combines TRBV20-1 with TRBJ2-1; 7 bases fit TRBD2. Germline-derived CDR1 and CDR2 are DFQATT and SNEGSKA (reference sequence). The CDR3 sequence is 15 residues long. After removal of 3 bases from V and 2 bases from J, the junction contained 7 bases not matched to a gene. CDR3 coding DNA: TGCAGTGCTAGGGATCCAGGACTAGCCTACAATGAGCAGTTCTTC. It is translated as CSARDPGLAYNEQFF.

The sample holds many counts of this clonotype. CDR3 sequence: CASSRGSEQYF. The CDR3 bases are TGTGCCAGCAGTCGTGGTAGCGAGCAGTACTTC. V gene TRBV12-3 or TRBV12-4 combines with J gene TRBJ2-7; D unclear. V was pared by 5 bases and J by 6 bases, with 8 bases between. The CDR3 extends over 11 amino acids.

This clonotype turned up a few times. The rearrangement joins TRBV4-1 to TRBJ1-1; 9 nucleotides align to TRBD1. The CDR3 has 16 amino acids. CDR1 is MGHRA and CDR2 is YSYEKL in the germline V gene. Germline trimming cut 4 bases from V and 5 bases from J; bases unmatched to any gene: 11. The CDR3 nucleotides read TGCGCCAGCAGCCGGGACAGGGTCTTAGGTGGTACTGAAGCTTTCTTT. Protein: CASSRDRVLGGTEAFF.

The chain has TRBV24-1 and TRBJ2-1; 8 bases agree with TRBD1. Germline trimming cut 3 bases from V and 6 bases from J; bases unmatched to any gene: 9. This CDR3 contains 16 residues. CDR1 is KGHDR and CDR2 is SFDVKD in the germline V gene. CDR3 in amino acids: CATSDPAGTGSNEQFF. As DNA, the CDR3 is TGTGCCACCAGTGATCCAGCCGGGACAGGAAGCAATGAGCAGTTCTTC.

This clonotype was seen more than once but under ten times. This sequence joins TRBV13 and TRBJ1-6, with D hard to call. Germline values: CDR1 PRHDT, CDR2 FYEKMQ (reference sequence). CDR3 length equals 16 residues. V was trimmed by 8 bases and J by 0 bases, leaving 14 bases between them. The DNA of the CDR3 is TGTGCCAGCTGCCGGCTCGAGCTCTCCTATAATTCACCCCTCCACTTT. This sequence encodes CASCRLELSYNSPLHF.

This chain joins TRBV27 and TRBJ2-5; the D is unclear. Germline V gives CDR1 MNHEY, CDR2 SMNVEV (reference sequence). V was shortened by 2 bases and J by 5 bases, with 9 bases between the two germline ends. There are 13 residues in the CDR3. The CDR3 region is CASSLRSPETQYF. The CDR3, as DNA: TGTGCCAGCAGTTTACGCTCTCCGGAGACCCAGTACTTC.

This rearrangement joins TRBV7-9 to TRBJ2-4; D is unresolved. Per the germline V gene, CDR1 is SEHNR and CDR2 is FQNEAQ (reference sequence). Trimming removed 3 bases from V and 3 bases from J, with 3 bases in between. The CDR3 length is 12 residues. The CDR3, as DNA: TGTGCCAGCAGCTTTGGCAAAAACATTCAGTACTTC. This translates into CASSFGKNIQYF.

The rearrangement joins TRBV5-6 to TRBJ2-3, with TRBD1 matching over 7 bases. The germline CDR1 and CDR2 sequences are SGHDT and YYEEEE. Unmatched junction bases numbered 9, after V lost 1 base and J lost 4 bases. The CDR3 is made up of 16 amino acids. The CDR3 sequence: CASSLYRGYGADTQYF. CDR3 coding DNA: TGTGCCAGCAGCTTGTACAGGGGCTACGGGGCAGATACGCAGTATTTT.

The J gene is TRBJ2-7, the V gene TRBV29-1, with TRBD2 matching over 11 bases. The CDR3 is 13 residues long. Germline-derived CDR1 and CDR2 are SQVTM and ANQGSEA. Losses at the gene ends were 2 bases for V and 10 bases for J; bases not matched to a gene: 7. Here the CDR3 reads CSVETGTSGSQYF. In DNA form, the CDR3 reads TGCAGCGTTGAAACCGGGACTAGCGGCTCCCAGTACTTC.

This clonotype was seen more than once but under ten times. The chain combines TRBV4-2 with TRBJ1-5; D ambiguous. The CDR3 runs 16 residues. V dropped 2 bases and J dropped 4 bases, with 15 bases sitting between them. Germline assignment: CDR1 LGHNA and CDR2 YNFKEQ. The chain's CDR3 is CASSQNSAPLNQPQHF. CDR3 in DNA: TGTGCCAGCAGCCAAAACAGCGCGCCTCTTAATCAGCCCCAGCATTTT.

This clonotype has only a few counts. V usage is TRBV25-1 and J usage is TRBJ1-2; 9 bases agree with TRBD1. With 5 bases clipped from V and 3 bases from J, the junction kept 7 bases outside the gene matches. CDR3 length: 15 residues. Germline CDR1 is MGHDK and CDR2 is SYGVNS. The CDR3 DNA follows: TGTGCCAGCAGTCATCCGGGACAGGGACACTATGGCTACACCTTC. Protein product: CASSHPGQGHYGYTF.

This chain joins TRBV20-1 and TRBJ2-7; 12 nucleotides line up with TRBD2. CDR3 length equals 14 residues. Germline loops: CDR1 DFQATT, CDR2 SNEGSKA (reference sequence). J gave up 6 bases and V 5 bases, and 8 bases lay outside the gene matches. The CDR3 protein is CSAPPTSGGLEQYF. CDR3 sequence (DNA): TGCAGTGCTCCTCCGACTAGCGGGGGCCTCGAGCAGTACTTC.

The rearrangement uses TRBV5-8 and TRBJ1-1; D ambiguous. Germline CDR1 reads SGHTS; CDR2 reads YDEGEE. Deletions cut 1 base from V and 1 base from J, with 8 bases between. The CDR3 has 14 amino acids. The CDR3 protein is CASSLRARNTEAFF. CDR3 sequence (DNA): TGTGCCAGCAGCTTGCGGGCACGGAACACTGAAGCTTTCTTT.

This rearrangement joins TRBV6-5 to TRBJ1-4; D is ambiguous. The V end lost 0 bases, the J end lost 6 bases, and 11 bases lay between the germline ends. Germline lookup yields CDR1 MNHEY and CDR2 SVGAGI. The CDR3 loop spans 15 amino acids. DNA of the CDR3: TGTGCCAGCAGTTACTCCGGGGAGGAGTATGAAAAACTGTTTTTT. The encoded protein is CASSYSGEEYEKLFF.

This clonotype was seen only a few times. The rearrangement joins TRBV3-1 to TRBJ2-5; the D gene is possibly TRBD2 (6 bases). V was shortened by 0 bases and J by 2 bases, with 16 bases between the two germline ends. The CDR3 consists of 17 residues. Germline CDR1 LGHDT, CDR2 YNNKEL (reference sequence). DNA for the CDR3: TGTGCCAGCAGCCAAGAAGGAGGGAGTAGGGCTCAAGAGACCCAGTACTTC. It encodes CASSQEGGSRAQETQYF.

This clonotype was found once. This chain connects TRBV6-1 to TRBJ2-7; possible D gene TRBD1, 6 bases. The J call is doubtful: the DNA matches TRBJ2-5 better. The CDR3 consists of 15 residues. CDR1 and CDR2 from the germline V gene are MNHNS and SASEGT. Here the CDR3 DNA reads TGTGCCAGCAGTGTCACGCCAGGGGCGGGAGAGACCCAGTACTTC. As protein: CASSVTPGAGETQYF.

The chain combines TRBV10-3 with TRBJ2-7; no clear D. In germline, CDR1 is ENHRY, CDR2 SYGVKD. This CDR3 region has 11 residues. Between the trimmed V and J ends, which lost 6 bases and 4 bases, there was a span of 7 bases. This CDR3 is CAIRSPYEQYF. The CDR3 DNA reads TGTGCCATCAGGAGCCCTTACGAGCAGTACTTC.